This TCR beta chain is drawn from a study of a mutant IDH1 vaccine in newly diagnosed glioma. Germline V gene sequence: CDR1 SGHRS, CDR2 YFSETQ. The V end lost 4 bases, the J end lost 0 bases, and 8 bases lay between the germline ends. The length of the CDR3 is 14 residues. As to time point: week 47, end of study. The content of each vaccine dose was 300 ug of mutant IDH1 20-mer peptide, and topical imiquimod accompanied it. The protocol was immunoSEQ multiplex PCR, while the TCRdb copy is restricted to in-frame clones and leaves out a portion. The sample includes tens of thousands of clones, roughly four fifths of them seen just once. On this clone itself: Its antigen is unknown.

This TCR derives from a man aged 35 to 55 with glioma. Sequencing was performed on PBMCs, taken from a glioma patient whose treatment included an IDH1 peptide vaccine. The genes are TRBV5-1 and TRBJ1-3; maybe TRBD1 (6 bases). CDR3 sequence: CASSEGGSGNTIYF. For the CDR3, the DNA is TGCGCCAGCAGCGAGGGGGGCTCTGGAAACACCATATATTTT.